Below, one T cell receptor (beta chain) is given with its context. The sample belongs to a study of T cells expressing NK-cell markers. Germline assignment: CDR1 SGHDT and CDR2 YYEEEE. The CDR3 consists of 18 residues. 5'RACE template switching built TCR beta cDNA with unique molecular identifiers. TCRdb reprocessed the 5' RACE reads and keeps a single row for each CDR3 protein, giving no DNA. This sample contains roughly 150,000 distinct CDR3 sequences. The V call is TRBV5-6, the J call TRBJ2-1; checking the TCRdb D call of TRBD2 is not possible without DNA. The material sequenced was blood T cells: a sorted CD56 or NKG2C T cell subset, CD4+ or CD8+ T cells, or bulk PBMC T cells (not recorded which). This TCR came from a woman between 18 and 70 years old in good health. The CDR3 sequence is CATTGGGLAGGRYNEQFF.